This T cell receptor beta chain appears in the sequencing data of a study of blood T cell repertoires in COVID-19. Here immunoSEQ multiplex PCR was the method, and the copy in TCRdb shows in-frame clones only, minus some. This table holds about 130,000 clones, under 90% found once. Source material: peripheral blood. The source of this sequence is a woman aged 55-70 years with acute or convalescent COVID-19.

The CDR3 coding sequence is TGTGCCAGTAGTATAATGACTGGTGGCTACACCTTC. It encodes CASSIMTGGYTF. This sequence joins TRBV19 and TRBJ1-2, with D unclear. V was cut by 2 bases and J by 7 bases, with 8 bases left in between. The CDR3 spans 12 residues. CDR1 and CDR2 (germline): LNHDA, SQIVND (reference sequence).